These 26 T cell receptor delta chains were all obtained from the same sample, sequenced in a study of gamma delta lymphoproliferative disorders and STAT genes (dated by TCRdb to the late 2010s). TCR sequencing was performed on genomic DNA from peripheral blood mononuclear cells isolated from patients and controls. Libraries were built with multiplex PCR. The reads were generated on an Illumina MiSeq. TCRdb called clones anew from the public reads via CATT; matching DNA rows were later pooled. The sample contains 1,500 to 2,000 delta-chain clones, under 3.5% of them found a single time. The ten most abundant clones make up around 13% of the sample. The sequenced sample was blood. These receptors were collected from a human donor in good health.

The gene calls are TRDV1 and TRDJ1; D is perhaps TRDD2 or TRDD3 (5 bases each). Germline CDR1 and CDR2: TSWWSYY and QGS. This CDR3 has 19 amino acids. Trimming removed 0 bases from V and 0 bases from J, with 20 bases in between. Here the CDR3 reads CALGELTYGPIQYTDKLIF. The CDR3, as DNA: TGTGCTCTTGGGGAACTAACCTACGGCCCGATACAATACACCGATAAACTCATCTTT.

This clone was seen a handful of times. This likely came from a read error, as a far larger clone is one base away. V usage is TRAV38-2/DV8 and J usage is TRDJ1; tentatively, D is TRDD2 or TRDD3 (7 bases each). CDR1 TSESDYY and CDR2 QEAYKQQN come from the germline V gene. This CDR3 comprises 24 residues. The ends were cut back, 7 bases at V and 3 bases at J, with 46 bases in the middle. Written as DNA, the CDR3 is TGTGCTTATCCCCTTTCCTACGGGACGCCCCAGGGACCTGTACTGGGGAAGTACGCCGATAAACTCATCTTT. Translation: CAYPLSYGTPQGPVLGKYADKLIF.

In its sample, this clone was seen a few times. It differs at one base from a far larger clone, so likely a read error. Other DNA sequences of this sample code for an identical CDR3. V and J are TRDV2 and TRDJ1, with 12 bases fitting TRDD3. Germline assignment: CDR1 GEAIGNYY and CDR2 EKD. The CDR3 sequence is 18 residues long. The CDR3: CACDTVRLGDTYTDKLIF. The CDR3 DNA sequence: TGTGCCTGTGACACCGTGAGGCTGGGGGATACGTACACTGATAAACTCATCTTT.

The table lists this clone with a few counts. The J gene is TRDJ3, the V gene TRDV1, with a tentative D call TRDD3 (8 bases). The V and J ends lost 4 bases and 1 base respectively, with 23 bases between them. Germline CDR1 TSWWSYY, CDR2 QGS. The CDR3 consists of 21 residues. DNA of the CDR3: TGTGCTCTTGGGGCCTATTCCTACCTGGGGGACGATTCCTGGGACACCCGACAGATGTTTTTC. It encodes CALGAYSYLGDDSWDTRQMFF.

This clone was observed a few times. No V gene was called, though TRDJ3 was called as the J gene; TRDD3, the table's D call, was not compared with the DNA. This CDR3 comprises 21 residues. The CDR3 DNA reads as TGTGCCTCCCTAGGACTGGGGGATATTCACCACAGCTCCTGGGACACCCGACAGATGTTTTTC. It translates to CASLGLGDIHHSSWDTRQMFF.

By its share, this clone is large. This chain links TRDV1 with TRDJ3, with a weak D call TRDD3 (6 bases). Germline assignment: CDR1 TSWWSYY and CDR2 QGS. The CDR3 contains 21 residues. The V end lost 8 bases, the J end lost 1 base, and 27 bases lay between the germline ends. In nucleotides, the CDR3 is TGTGCTCTTAGCCCGACGGAGTGGGGATCAGGATGGTCCTGGGACACCCGACAGATGTTTTTC. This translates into CALSPTEWGSGWSWDTRQMFF.

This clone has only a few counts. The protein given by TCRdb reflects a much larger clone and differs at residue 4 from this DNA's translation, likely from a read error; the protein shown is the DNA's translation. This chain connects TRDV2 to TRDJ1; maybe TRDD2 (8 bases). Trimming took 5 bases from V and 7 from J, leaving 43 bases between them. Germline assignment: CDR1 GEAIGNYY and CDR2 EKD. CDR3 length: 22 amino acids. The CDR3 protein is CACGAAFLINSDTRTPSLKLIF. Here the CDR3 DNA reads TGTGCCTGTGGCGCCGCCTTCCTAATCAATTCGGATACGCGGACTCCCTCGCTTAAACTCATCTTT.

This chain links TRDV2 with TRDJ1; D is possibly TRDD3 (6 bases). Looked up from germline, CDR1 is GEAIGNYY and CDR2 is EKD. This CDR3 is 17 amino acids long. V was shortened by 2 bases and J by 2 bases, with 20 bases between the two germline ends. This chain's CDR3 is CACDSLELLGRTDKLIF. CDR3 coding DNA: TGTGCCTGTGACAGTCTGGAGCTCCTGGGGAGGACCGATAAACTCATCTTT.

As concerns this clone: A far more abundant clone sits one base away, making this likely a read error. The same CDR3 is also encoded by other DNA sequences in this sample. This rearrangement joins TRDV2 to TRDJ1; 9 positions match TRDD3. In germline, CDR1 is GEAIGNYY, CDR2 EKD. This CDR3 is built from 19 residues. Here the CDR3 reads CACDIAGTGGQGYTDKLIF. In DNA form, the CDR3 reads TGTGCCTGCGACATTGCTGGTACTGGGGGACAGGGGTACACCGATAAACTCATCTTT.

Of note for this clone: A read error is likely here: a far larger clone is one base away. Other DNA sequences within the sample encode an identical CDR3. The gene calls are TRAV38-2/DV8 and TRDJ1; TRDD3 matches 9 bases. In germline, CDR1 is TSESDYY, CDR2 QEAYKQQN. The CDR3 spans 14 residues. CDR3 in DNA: TGTGCCTATGCGCCTGGGGGATACACCGATAAACTCATCTTT. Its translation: CAYAPGGYTDKLIF.

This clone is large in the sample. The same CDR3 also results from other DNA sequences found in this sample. CDR3 bases: TGTGCTCTTGGGGAAGGTAGGGGTTCCCCGGAACTTAAACTCATCTTT. Translation gives CALGEGRGSPELKLIF. The chain recombines TRDV1 with TRDJ1; D gene ambiguous. The CDR3 runs to 16 residues. Germline V lookup: CDR1 TSWWSYY, CDR2 QGS. V was clipped by 2 bases and J by 7 bases, with 20 bases between them.

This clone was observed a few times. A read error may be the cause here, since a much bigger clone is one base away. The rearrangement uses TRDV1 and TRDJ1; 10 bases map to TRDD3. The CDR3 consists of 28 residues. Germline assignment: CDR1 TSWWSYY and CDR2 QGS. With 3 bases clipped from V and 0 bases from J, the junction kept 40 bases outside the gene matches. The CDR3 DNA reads TGTGCTCTTGGGGATGGCGGCCCTCCCCTAATTTGGTTAGTGGGGGATACAATTCGTCCGATTTACACCGATAAACTCATCTTT. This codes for CALGDGGPPLIWLVGDTIRPIYTDKLIF.

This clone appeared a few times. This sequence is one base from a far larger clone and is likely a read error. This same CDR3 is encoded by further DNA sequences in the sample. CDR3 sequence (DNA): TGTGCCTGTGACACGTACTGGGGAGCGAGAGGGGACACCCGACAGATGTTTTTC. Encoded protein: CACDTYWGARGDTRQMFF. The chain is built from TRDV2 and TRDJ3; 7 positions match TRDD3. The CDR3 totals 18 residues. CDR1 GEAIGNYY and CDR2 EKD come from the germline V gene. The V and J ends lost 1 base and 5 bases, in that order; junction bases with no gene match: 10.

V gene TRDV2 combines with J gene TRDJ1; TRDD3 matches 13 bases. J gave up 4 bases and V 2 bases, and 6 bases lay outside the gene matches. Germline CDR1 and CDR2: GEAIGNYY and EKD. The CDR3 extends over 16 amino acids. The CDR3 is CACDILLGDTGDKLIF. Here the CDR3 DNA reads TGTGCCTGTGACATTCTACTGGGGGATACGGGCGATAAACTCATCTTT.

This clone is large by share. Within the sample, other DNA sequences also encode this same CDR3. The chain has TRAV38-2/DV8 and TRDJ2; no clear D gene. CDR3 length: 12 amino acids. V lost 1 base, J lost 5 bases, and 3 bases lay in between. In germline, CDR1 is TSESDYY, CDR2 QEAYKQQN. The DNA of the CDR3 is TGTGCTTATAGGAGCAGTACAGCACAACTCTTCTTT. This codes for CAYRSSTAQLFF.

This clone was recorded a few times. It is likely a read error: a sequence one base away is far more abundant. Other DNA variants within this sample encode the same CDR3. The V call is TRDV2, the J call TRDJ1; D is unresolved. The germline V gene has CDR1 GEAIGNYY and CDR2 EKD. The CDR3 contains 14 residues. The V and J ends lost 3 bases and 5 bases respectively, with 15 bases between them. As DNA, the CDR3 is TGTGCCTGTGACGAAAAACTCTCCACTGATAAACTCATCTTT. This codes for CACDEKLSTDKLIF.

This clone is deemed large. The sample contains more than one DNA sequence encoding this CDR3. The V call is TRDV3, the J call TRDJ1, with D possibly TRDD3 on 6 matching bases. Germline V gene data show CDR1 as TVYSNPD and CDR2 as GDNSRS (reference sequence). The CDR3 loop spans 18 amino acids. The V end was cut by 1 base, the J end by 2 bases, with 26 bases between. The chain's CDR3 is CAFMPLYFTGISTDKLIF. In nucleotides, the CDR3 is TGTGCCTTTATGCCCCTATATTTTACTGGGATTTCTACCGATAAACTCATCTTT.

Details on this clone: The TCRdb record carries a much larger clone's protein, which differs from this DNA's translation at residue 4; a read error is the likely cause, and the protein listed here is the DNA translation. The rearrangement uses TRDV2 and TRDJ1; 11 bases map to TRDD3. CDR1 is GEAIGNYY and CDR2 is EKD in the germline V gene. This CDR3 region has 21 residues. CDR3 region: CACGTVGGGYADGSYTDKLIF. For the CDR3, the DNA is TGTGCCTGTGGCACCGTGGGTGGGGGATACGCGGACGGGTCGTACACCGATAAACTCATCTTT.

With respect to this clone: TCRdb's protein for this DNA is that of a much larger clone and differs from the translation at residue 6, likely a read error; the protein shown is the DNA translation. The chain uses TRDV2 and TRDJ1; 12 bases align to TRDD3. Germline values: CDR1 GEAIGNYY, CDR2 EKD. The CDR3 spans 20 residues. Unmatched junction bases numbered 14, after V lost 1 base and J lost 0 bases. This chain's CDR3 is CACDTLSGGYERTYTDKLIF. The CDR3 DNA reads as TGTGCCTGTGACACTTTATCTGGGGGATACGAGCGTACGTACACCGATAAACTCATCTTT.

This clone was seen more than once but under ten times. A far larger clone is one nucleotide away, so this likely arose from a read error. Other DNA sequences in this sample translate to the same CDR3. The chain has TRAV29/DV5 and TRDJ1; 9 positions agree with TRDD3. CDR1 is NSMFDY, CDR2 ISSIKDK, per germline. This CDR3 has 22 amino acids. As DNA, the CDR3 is TGTGCAGCAAATCGGCCTTCCCACCAAACGGATCGGACTGGGGGACACACCGATAAGCTCATCTTT. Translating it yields CAANRPSHQTDRTGGHTDKLIF.

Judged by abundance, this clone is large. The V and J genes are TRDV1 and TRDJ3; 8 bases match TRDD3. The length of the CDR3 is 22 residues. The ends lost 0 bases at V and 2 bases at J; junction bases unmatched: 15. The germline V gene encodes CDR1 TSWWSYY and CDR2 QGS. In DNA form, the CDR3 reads TGTGCTCTTGGGGAACTATACCACATGCTGGGGGAAGGAACCTGGGACACCCGACAGATGTTTTTC. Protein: CALGELYHMLGEGTWDTRQMFF.

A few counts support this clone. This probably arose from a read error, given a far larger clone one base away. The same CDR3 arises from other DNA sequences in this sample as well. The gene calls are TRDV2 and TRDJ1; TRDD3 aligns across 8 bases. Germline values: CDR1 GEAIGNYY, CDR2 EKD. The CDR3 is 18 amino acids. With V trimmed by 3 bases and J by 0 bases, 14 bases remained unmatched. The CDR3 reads CACDALLGDNRYTDKLIF. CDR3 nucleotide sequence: TGTGCCTGTGACGCTCTGCTGGGGGACAACCGGTACACCGATAAACTCATCTTT.

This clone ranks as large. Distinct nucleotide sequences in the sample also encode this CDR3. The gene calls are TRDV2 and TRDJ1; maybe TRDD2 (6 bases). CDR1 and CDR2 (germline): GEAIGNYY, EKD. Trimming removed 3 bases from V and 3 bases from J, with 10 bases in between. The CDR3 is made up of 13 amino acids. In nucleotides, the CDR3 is TGTGCCTGTGACTCCTACTGCCCCGATAAACTCATCTTT. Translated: CACDSYCPDKLIF.

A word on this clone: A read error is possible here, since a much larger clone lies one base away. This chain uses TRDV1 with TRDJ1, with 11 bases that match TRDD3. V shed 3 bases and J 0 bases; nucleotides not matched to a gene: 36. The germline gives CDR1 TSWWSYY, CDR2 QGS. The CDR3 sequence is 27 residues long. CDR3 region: CALGDRGLPAYWGISPGNPMYTDKLIF. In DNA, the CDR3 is TGTGCTCTTGGGGATCGGGGCCTTCCCGCGTACTGGGGGATAAGCCCTGGAAACCCAATGTACACCGATAAACTCATCTTT.

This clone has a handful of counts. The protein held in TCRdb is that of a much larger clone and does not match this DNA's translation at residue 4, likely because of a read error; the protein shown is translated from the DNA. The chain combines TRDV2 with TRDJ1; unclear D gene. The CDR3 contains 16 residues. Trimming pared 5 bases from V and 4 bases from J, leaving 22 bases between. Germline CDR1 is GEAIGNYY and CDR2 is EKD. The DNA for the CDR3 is TGTGCCTGTGGCCCCCTAGGCATGGCTCCATACGATAAACTCATCTTT. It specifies CACGPLGMAPYDKLIF.

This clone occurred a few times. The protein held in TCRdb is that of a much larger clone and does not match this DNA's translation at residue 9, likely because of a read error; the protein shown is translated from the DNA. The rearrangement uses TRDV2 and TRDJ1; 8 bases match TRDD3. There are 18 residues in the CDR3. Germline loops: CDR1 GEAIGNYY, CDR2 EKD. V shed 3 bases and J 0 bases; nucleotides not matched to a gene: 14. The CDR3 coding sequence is TGTGCCTGTGACGCTCTACTGGGGGTCAACCGGTACACCGATAAACTCATCTTT. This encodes CACDALLGVNRYTDKLIF.